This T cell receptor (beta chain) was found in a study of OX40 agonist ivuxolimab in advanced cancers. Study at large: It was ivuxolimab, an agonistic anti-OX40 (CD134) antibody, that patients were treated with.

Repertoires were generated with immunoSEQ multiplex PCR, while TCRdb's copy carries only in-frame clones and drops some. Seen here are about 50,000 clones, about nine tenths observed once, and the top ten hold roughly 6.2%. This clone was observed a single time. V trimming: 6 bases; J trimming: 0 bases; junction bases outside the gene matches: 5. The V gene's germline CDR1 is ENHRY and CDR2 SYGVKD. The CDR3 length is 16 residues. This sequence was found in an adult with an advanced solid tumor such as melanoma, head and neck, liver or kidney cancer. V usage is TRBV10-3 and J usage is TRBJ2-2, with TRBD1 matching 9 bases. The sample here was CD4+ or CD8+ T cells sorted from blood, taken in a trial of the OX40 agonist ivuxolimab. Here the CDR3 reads CAISRDRAPNTGELFF. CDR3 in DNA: TGTGCCATCAGCCGGGACAGGGCTCCGAACACCGGGGAGCTGTTTTTT.